This T cell receptor beta chain derives from a study of blood T cell repertoires in COVID-19. The wider study: Italy, Spain and the United States were the sources of the convalescent and acute COVID-19 samples. The cDNA or gDNA used as material had been derived from T cells, B-cell-depleted T cells, or PBMCs.

The sample holds a few counts of this clone. Original handling: The assay estimated nucleated cells by amplifying reference gene primers. The protocol was immunoSEQ multiplex PCR, while the TCRdb copy is restricted to in-frame clones and leaves out a portion. V, J and clone size were drawn from that table, and D and trimming were deduced from the DNA. In the table there are 57,000 or so clones, approximately 80% of which are singletons. The sample comprised peripheral blood. The receptor was derived from a man in his sixties with acute or convalescent COVID-19.

Written as DNA, the CDR3 is TGTGCCAGCAGAAGGGACAGGGAAGCCACTGAAGCTTTCTTT. It yields the protein CASRRDREATEAFF. V is TRBV6-5 and J is TRBJ1-1; 9 positions agree with TRBD1. Germline V gives CDR1 MNHEY, CDR2 SVGAGI. The CDR3 contains 14 residues. Trimming removed 6 bases from V and 4 bases from J; junction bases left unmatched: 6.